The clone carrying this T cell receptor beta chain was counted ten times or more. Its specificity is unknown. The CDR3 covers 12 residues. The V end was cut by 3 bases, the J end by 6 bases, with 6 bases between. The record originates from a study of CD8 T cells in ankylosing spondylitis. Findings and limits, study-wide: The authors reported significant enrichment of disease-linked clones in matched ankylosing spondylitis synovial fluid.

Each CDR3 protein gets one entry after TCRdb re-called the 5' RACE reads with MiXCR. Among approximately 140,000 distinct CDR3 sequences, around 9.7% were seen once, and the ten largest hold 2.5% to 3.5%. The material sequenced was blood, either unsorted or a sorted T cell fraction (not recorded which). The chain recombines TRBV12-3 or TRBV12-4 with TRBJ2-1; the D is unclear. This clonotype was sampled from a male donor with ankylosing spondylitis or in good health (not recorded which). The CDR3 region has the DNA TGTGCCAGCAGTTTTTTGGGCAATGAGCAGTTCTTC. Translating gives CASSFLGNEQFF.